This TCR beta chain was obtained from a study of human T cells and chemical hapten exposure. Total RNA was isolated from unfractionated whole blood. TCRdb analysed the 5' RACE reads with MiXCR anew, one entry per CDR3 protein. The sample yields under 150,000 distinct CDR3 sequences, approximately 20% seen once. The clonotype was recovered from a human donor in good health.

The CDR3 protein is CASSRQLAGQLGELFF. The DNA of the CDR3 is TGTGCCAGCAGTCGTCAACTAGCGGGGCAACTCGGGGAGCTGTTTTTT. V usage is TRBV6-5 and J usage is TRBJ2-2, with TRBD2 matching 10 bases. CDR1 is MNHEY, CDR2 SVGAGI, per germline. J lost 7 bases, V lost 5 bases, and 10 bases had no gene match. The CDR3 is 16 amino acids.